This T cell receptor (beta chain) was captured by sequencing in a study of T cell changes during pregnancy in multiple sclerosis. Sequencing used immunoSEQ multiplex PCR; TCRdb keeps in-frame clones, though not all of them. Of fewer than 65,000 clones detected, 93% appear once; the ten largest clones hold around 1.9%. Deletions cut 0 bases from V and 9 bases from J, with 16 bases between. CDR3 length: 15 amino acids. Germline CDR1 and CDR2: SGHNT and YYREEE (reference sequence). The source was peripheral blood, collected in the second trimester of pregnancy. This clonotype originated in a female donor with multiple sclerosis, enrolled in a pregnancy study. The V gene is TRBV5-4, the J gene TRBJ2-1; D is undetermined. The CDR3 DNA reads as TGTGCCAGCAGCTTGGCCCAGCCTGGGCTCAGTGAGCAGTTCTTC. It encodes CASSLAQPGLSEQFF.